This is a list of T cell receptor beta chains from one sample in a study of OX40 agonist ivuxolimab in advanced cancers. Clones were sequenced by immunoSEQ multiplex PCR, and TCRdb holds only the in-frame ones, with some missing. The sample consists of more than 15,000 clones, around 80% of them appearing once. The sample consisted of CD4+ or CD8+ T cells sorted from blood, taken in a trial of the OX40 agonist ivuxolimab. Every receptor here comes from an adult with an advanced solid tumor such as melanoma, head and neck, liver or kidney cancer. Both conserved end residues are part of each CDR3. The order of the fields is V gene, clone size, CDR3 length, J gene, D gene, CDR3 DNA, CDR3 protein. D genes are given only for firm matches. The size of a clone is reported for some rows only, either as once, few or many, or as a class for expanded clones.

v_gene: TRBV6-5; abundance: NA; len: 12; j_gene: TRBJ2-1; d_gene: NA; CDR3nt: TGTGCCAGCAGGAGACCGCCATTTGAGCAGTTCTTC; CDR3aa: CASRRPPFEQFF
v_gene: TRBV9; abundance: NA; len: 17; j_gene: TRBJ2-2; d_gene: NA; CDR3nt: TGTGCCAGCAGCGTGGGACAGAAGGAGGGGAACACCGGGGAGCTGTTTTTT; CDR3aa: CASSVGQKEGNTGELFF
v_gene: TRBV27; abundance: NA; len: 15; j_gene: TRBJ1-6; d_gene: TRBD1; CDR3nt: TGTGCCAGCAGTGACCGACAGGGGAATAATTCACCCCTCCACTTT; CDR3aa: CASSDRQGNNSPLHF
v_gene: TRBV19; abundance: NA; len: 16; j_gene: TRBJ1-1; d_gene: NA; CDR3nt: TGTGCCAGTACCCCTCATGTGGCAGGGTGGAACACTGAAGCTTTCTTT; CDR3aa: CASTPHVAGWNTEAFF
v_gene: TRBV5-4; abundance: NA; len: 12; j_gene: TRBJ2-2; d_gene: NA; CDR3nt: TGTGCCAGCATCCTTTCCACCGGGGAGCTGTTTTTT; CDR3aa: CASILSTGELFF
v_gene: TRBV27; abundance: NA; len: 16; j_gene: TRBJ2-2; d_gene: TRBD1; CDR3nt: TGTGCCAGCAGCCGCCCGGGACAGGGGGTCACCGGGGAGCTGTTTTTT; CDR3aa: CASSRPGQGVTGELFF
v_gene: TRBV7-9; abundance: NA; len: 15; j_gene: TRBJ2-7; d_gene: NA; CDR3nt: TGTGCCAGCAGCCCTTTTAAGGGGGGGTTCTACGAGCAGTACTTC; CDR3aa: CASSPFKGGFYEQYF
v_gene: TRBV27; abundance: NA; len: 15; j_gene: TRBJ1-1; d_gene: NA; CDR3nt: TGTGCCAGCAGTTCAGGGGTTGTCAGGAACACTGAAGCTTTCTTT; CDR3aa: CASSSGVVRNTEAFF
v_gene: TRBV6-5; abundance: NA; len: 16; j_gene: TRBJ2-7; d_gene: NA; CDR3nt: TGTGCCAGCAGTTACTCCGGAGAACGGTTCTCCTACGAGCAGTACTTC; CDR3aa: CASSYSGERFSYEQYF
v_gene: TRBV6-5; abundance: NA; len: 16; j_gene: TRBJ2-3; d_gene: NA; CDR3nt: TGTGCCAGCAGTTACCAAGGTGGGCAGGGACGAGATACGCAGTATTTT; CDR3aa: CASSYQGGQGRDTQYF
v_gene: TRBV21-1; abundance: NA; len: 18; j_gene: TRBJ2-1; d_gene: NA; CDR3nt: TGTGCCAGCAGCAAAGTCGCTAGGGCTAGCGGCAGCTGGTATGAGCAGTTCTTC; CDR3aa: CASSKVARASGSWYEQFF
v_gene: TRBV6-5; abundance: NA; len: 14; j_gene: TRBJ2-1; d_gene: NA; CDR3nt: TGTGCCAGCAGCCGATCTACACAATACAATGAGCAGTTCTTC; CDR3aa: CASSRSTQYNEQFF
v_gene: TRBV5-1; abundance: once; len: 14; j_gene: TRBJ2-1; d_gene: TRBD2; CDR3nt: TGCGCCTGCCGATACGGCGGGAGTGTGAATGAGCAGTTCTTC; CDR3aa: CACRYGGSVNEQFF
v_gene: TRBV19; abundance: few; len: 15; j_gene: TRBJ1-5; d_gene: NA; CDR3nt: TGTGCCAGTAGTATTCAGGGCATGCGGGACCAGCCCCAGCATTTT; CDR3aa: CASSIQGMRDQPQHF
v_gene: TRBV27; abundance: NA; len: 15; j_gene: TRBJ2-1; d_gene: TRBD2; CDR3nt: TGTGCCAGCAGTTTAAGAGCGGGAGGGAAAAATGAGCAGTTCTTC; CDR3aa: CASSLRAGGKNEQFF
v_gene: TRBV2; abundance: NA; len: 12; j_gene: TRBJ2-7; d_gene: NA; CDR3nt: TGTGCCACAACAAGGGAAACCTACGAGCAGTACTTC; CDR3aa: CATTRETYEQYF
v_gene: TRBV27; abundance: NA; len: 16; j_gene: TRBJ2-1; d_gene: NA; CDR3nt: TGTGCCAGCAGCTCGCCGCGGGACATGAGACACAATGAGCAGTTCTTC; CDR3aa: CASSSPRDMRHNEQFF
v_gene: TRBV7-9; abundance: many; len: 14; j_gene: TRBJ2-1; d_gene: NA; CDR3nt: TGTGCCAGCAGCTCAGGACAGACCTACAATGAGCAGTTCTTC; CDR3aa: CASSSGQTYNEQFF
v_gene: TRBV4-3; abundance: NA; len: 15; j_gene: TRBJ2-3; d_gene: NA; CDR3nt: TGCGCCAGCAGCCAAGAACGCTCCCACACAGATACGCAGTATTTT; CDR3aa: CASSQERSHTDTQYF
v_gene: TRBV2; abundance: few; len: 16; j_gene: TRBJ2-2; d_gene: TRBD2; CDR3nt: TGTGCCAGCAGTCCGGGGGGAGCCTCCGACACCGGGGAGCTGTTTTTT; CDR3aa: CASSPGGASDTGELFF
v_gene: TRBV6-1; abundance: NA; len: 14; j_gene: TRBJ2-7; d_gene: NA; CDR3nt: TGTGCCAGCAGTGACAAGAACAGAAGATACGAGCAGTACTTC; CDR3aa: CASSDKNRRYEQYF
v_gene: TRBV6-6; abundance: few; len: 13; j_gene: TRBJ1-1; d_gene: TRBD1; CDR3nt: TGTGCCAGCATCTCAGGGGGGAACACTGAAGCTTTCTTT; CDR3aa: CASISGGNTEAFF
v_gene: TRBV6-7; abundance: NA; len: 15; j_gene: TRBJ2-3; d_gene: TRBD2; CDR3nt: TGTGCCAGCATTCCCCCGGACGGGAGGACAGATACGCAGTATTTT; CDR3aa: CASIPPDGRTDTQYF
v_gene: TRBV11-1; abundance: NA; len: 13; j_gene: TRBJ1-6; d_gene: NA; CDR3nt: TGTGCCAGCAGCTTAGAGGGGAATTCACCCCTCCACTTT; CDR3aa: CASSLEGNSPLHF
v_gene: TRBV2; abundance: NA; len: 17; j_gene: TRBJ2-4; d_gene: TRBD2; CDR3nt: TGTGCCAGCAGTGGAGTGGGACTAGCGGGAGGGAGGAACATTCAGTACTTC; CDR3aa: CASSGVGLAGGRNIQYF
v_gene: TRBV7-3; abundance: NA; len: 14; j_gene: TRBJ2-3; d_gene: NA; CDR3nt: TGTGCCAGCAGCTTACGTCAGGGTCCAGATACGCAGTATTTT; CDR3aa: CASSLRQGPDTQYF